What follows are 13 T cell receptor beta chains derived from one specimen sequenced in a study of T cell responses to AZD1222 COVID-19 vaccine. The repertoire was sequenced with immunoSEQ multiplex PCR; TCRdb's copy has only in-frame clones and lacks some. This table holds roughly 100,000 clones, approximately 87% found once. The source material was peripheral blood, sampled on day 0 of AZD1222 vaccination. Source of these receptors: an adult in good health.

The chain uses TRBV2 and TRBJ2-3, with D possibly being TRBD2 (5 bases). Trimming took off 8 bases at V and 4 bases at J, with 10 bases between the two ends. Germline CDR1 and CDR2: SNHLY and FYNNEI. This CDR3 is built from 12 residues. CDR3 coding DNA: TGTGCCAGCGGACTGGCGGCAGATACGCAGTATTTT. It codes for CASGLAADTQYF. Looking up the rest from reference TRBV2 and TRBJ2-3 gives the full variable domain: EPEVTQTPSHQVTQMGQEVILRCVPISNHLYFYWYRQILGQKVEFLVSFYNNEISEKSEIFDDQFSVERPDGSNFTLKIRSTKLEDSAMYFCASGLAADTQYFGPGTRLTVL.

This chain links TRBV5-1 with TRBJ1-1, with D possibly TRBD1 on 5 matching bases. V was trimmed by 4 bases and J by 1 base, leaving 11 bases between them. The CDR3 totals 14 residues. CDR1 is SGHRS and CDR2 is YFSETQ in the germline V gene. Here the CDR3 DNA reads TGCGCCAGCAGCGCCATGGGGGAGAACACTGAAGCTTTCTTT. Amino acids: CASSAMGENTEAFF.

The gene calls are TRBV11-2 and TRBJ2-7, with D tentatively TRBD1 or TRBD2 (5 bases each). This CDR3 contains 18 residues. Trimming left V 2 bases short and J 4 bases short, with 24 bases between. CDR1 is SGHAT, CDR2 FQNNGV, per germline. The CDR3 spells CASSLTSSGLAASYEQYF. The CDR3 DNA reads TGTGCCAGCAGCTTAACTTCATCGGGGCTAGCCGCCAGTTACGAGCAGTACTTC. Full variable domain (outside the CDR3, taken from reference TRBV11-2 and TRBJ2-7): EAGVAQSPRYKIIEKRQSVAFWCNPISGHATLYWYQQILGQGPKLLIQFQNNGVVDDSQLPKDRFSAERLKGVDSTLKIQPAKLEDSAVYLCASSLTSSGLAASYEQYFGPGTRLTVT.

This sequence joins TRBV4-3 and TRBJ1-1; no clear D. V shed 1 base and J shed 5 bases, with 11 bases lying between them. The CDR3 runs to 14 residues. Looked up from germline, CDR1 is LGHNA and CDR2 is YSLEER. The CDR3 coding sequence is TGCGCCAGCAGCCAAGGATGGGGTGAGACTGAAGCTTTCTTT. It yields the protein CASSQGWGETEAFF.

CDR3 residues: CASSRRGQAYNSPLHF. The DNA of the CDR3 is TGTGCCAGCAGCAGGCGAGGACAGGCTTATAATTCACCCCTCCACTTT. The chain uses TRBV28 and TRBJ1-6, with 7 bases that match TRBD1. Per the germline V gene, CDR1 is MDHEN and CDR2 is SYDVKM. The junction had 9 bases not matched to a gene; V was cut back by 6 bases and J by 4 bases. The CDR3 covers 16 residues.

This chain links TRBV29-1 with TRBJ2-7; maybe TRBD1 (6 bases). With 5 bases removed from V and 2 bases from J, the gap between germline ends came to 7 bases. Germline CDR1 and CDR2: SQVTM and ANQGSEA. The length of the CDR3 is 11 residues. The CDR3 sequence: CSVTGPYEQYF. The DNA of the CDR3 is TGCAGCGTTACAGGGCCCTACGAGCAGTACTTC.

The chain has TRBV27 and TRBJ2-2, with no clear D. The CDR3 contains 14 residues. V dropped 5 bases and J dropped 1 base, with 8 bases sitting between them. Germline V lookup: CDR1 MNHEY, CDR2 SMNVEV (reference sequence). The CDR3 nucleotides read TGTGCCAGCAGTGTTTCAGAGAACACCGGGGAGCTGTTTTTT. This sequence encodes CASSVSENTGELFF.

The rearrangement joins TRBV2 to TRBJ2-7; 10 bases are a match to TRBD2. V trimming: 0 bases; J trimming: 6 bases; junction bases outside the gene matches: 8. This CDR3 spans 16 amino acids. Germline CDR1 is SNHLY and CDR2 is FYNNEI. The CDR3 region is CASSEALRGLASEQYF. The CDR3 DNA sequence: TGTGCCAGCAGTGAAGCGCTTAGGGGACTAGCGTCCGAGCAGTACTTC.

The chain couples TRBV19 to TRBJ2-7, with TRBD1 as a possible D gene (6 bases). Germline V gene sequence: CDR1 LNHDA, CDR2 SQIVND (reference sequence). This CDR3 comprises 13 residues. Trimming removed 3 bases from V and 6 bases from J, with 12 bases in between. The CDR3 coding sequence is TGTGCCAGTAGTATTACGGAAGGGGGCGAGCAGTACTTC. Translation gives CASSITEGGEQYF.

The sample holds one count of this clone. The CDR3 loop reads CASSVGTSGAGWTDTQYF. In nucleotides, the CDR3 is TGCGCCAGCAGCGTCGGGACTAGCGGGGCGGGTTGGACAGATACGCAGTATTTT. The chain has TRBV5-1 and TRBJ2-3; TRBD2 matches 13 bases. CDR3 length equals 18 residues. Germline CDR1 and CDR2: SGHRS and YFSETQ. J gave up 3 bases and V 4 bases, and 11 bases lay outside the gene matches.

The table lists this clone with a count of one. The V and J genes are TRBV5-1 and TRBJ2-3, with D unresolved. V was clipped by 0 bases and J by 2 bases, with 7 bases between them. Germline values: CDR1 SGHRS, CDR2 YFSETQ. CDR3 length equals 14 residues. CDR3 region: CASSLEYSTDTQYF. DNA for the CDR3: TGCGCCAGCAGCTTGGAATATTCCACAGATACGCAGTATTTT.

J is TRBJ2-7 and V is TRBV5-1; D possibly uses TRBD1 or TRBD2 (5 bases each). V lost 6 bases, J lost 5 bases, and 12 bases lay in between. Germline values: CDR1 SGHRS, CDR2 YFSETQ. The CDR3 is made up of 12 amino acids. In DNA, the CDR3 is TGCGCCAGCAAGGACGAGGGGAACGAGCAGTACTTC. Protein: CASKDEGNEQYF.

This clone was observed a few times. V and J are TRBV19 and TRBJ1-2; 9 positions match TRBD1. The length of the CDR3 is 17 residues. V was clipped by 5 bases and J by 4 bases; unmatched bases: 14. Germline CDR1 and CDR2: LNHDA and SQIVND (reference sequence). In nucleotides, the CDR3 is TGTGCCAGTAGTCCCGGGACAGGGAATTCCCCGTCCTATGGCTACACCTTC. Protein sequence: CASSPGTGNSPSYGYTF. Full variable domain (remainder filled in from reference TRBV19 and TRBJ1-2): DGGITQSPKYLFRKEGQNVTLSCEQNLNHDAMYWYRQDPGQGLRLIYYSQIVNDFQKGDIAEGYSVSREKKESFPLTVTSAQKNPTAFYLCASSPGTGNSPSYGYTFGSGTRLTVV.